This TCR beta chain was identified in a study of blood T cell repertoires in COVID-19. Germline V lookup: CDR1 LGHDT, CDR2 YNNKEL (reference sequence). The V end was cut by 7 bases, the J end by 7 bases, with 19 bases between. CDR3 size: 15 residues. Libraries were prepared by immunoSEQ multiplex PCR; TCRdb keeps only in-frame clonotypes and omits some of them. Of roughly 340,000 clones listed, about 90% are singletons. Sequencing used PBMCs or T cells enriched from blood (not recorded which). The source is a middle-aged man in a cohort exposed to, infected with or recovered from COVID-19 (not recorded which). The chain carries TRBV3-1 (or the pseudogene TRBV3-2) and TRBJ1-4, with a possible D match to TRBD1 (5 bases). Here the CDR3 DNA reads TGTGCCAGCACCCCGGGGGATCGATCGGCTGAAAAACTGTTTTTT. Residues: CASTPGDRSAEKLFF.